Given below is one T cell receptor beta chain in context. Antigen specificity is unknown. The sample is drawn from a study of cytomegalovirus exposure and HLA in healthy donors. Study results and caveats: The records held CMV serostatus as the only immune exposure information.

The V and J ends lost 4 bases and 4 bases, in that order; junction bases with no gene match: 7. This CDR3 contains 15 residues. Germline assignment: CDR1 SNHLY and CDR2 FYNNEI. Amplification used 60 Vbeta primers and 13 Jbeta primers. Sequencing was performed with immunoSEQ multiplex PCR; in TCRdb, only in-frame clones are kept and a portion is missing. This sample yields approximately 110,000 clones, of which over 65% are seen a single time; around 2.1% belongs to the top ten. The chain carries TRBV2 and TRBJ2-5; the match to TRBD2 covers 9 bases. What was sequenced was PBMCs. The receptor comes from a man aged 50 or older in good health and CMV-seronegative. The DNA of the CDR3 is TGTGCCAGCAGTGCACGGCGGGGGGGCGGAGAGACCCAGTACTTC. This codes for CASSARRGGGETQYF.